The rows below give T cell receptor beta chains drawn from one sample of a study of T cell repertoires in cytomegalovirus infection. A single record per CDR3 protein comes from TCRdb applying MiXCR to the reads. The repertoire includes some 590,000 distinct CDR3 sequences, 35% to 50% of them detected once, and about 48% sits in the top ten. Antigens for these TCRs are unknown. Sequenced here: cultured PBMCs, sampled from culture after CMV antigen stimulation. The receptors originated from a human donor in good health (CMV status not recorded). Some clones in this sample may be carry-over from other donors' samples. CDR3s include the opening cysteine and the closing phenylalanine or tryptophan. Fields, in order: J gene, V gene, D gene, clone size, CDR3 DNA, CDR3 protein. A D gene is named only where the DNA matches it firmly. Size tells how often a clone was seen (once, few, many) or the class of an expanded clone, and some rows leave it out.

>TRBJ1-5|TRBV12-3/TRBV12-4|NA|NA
TGTGCCAGCAGTTTACGGGTAAGAGGGGCCAGCAATCAGCCCCAGCATTTT
CASSLRVRGASNQPQHF
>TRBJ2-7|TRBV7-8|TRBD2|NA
TGTGCCAGCAGTTCTACCGGGCTAGCGGGCTCCTACGAGCAGTACTTC
CASSSTGLAGSYEQYF
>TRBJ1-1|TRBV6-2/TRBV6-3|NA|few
TGTGCCAGCAGTTACCGCCACGGACTGAACACTGAAGCTTTCTTT
CASSYRHGLNTEAFF
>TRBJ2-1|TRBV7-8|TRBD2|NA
TGTGCCAGCAGCCTTAGCAGCGGGGGGGCCTCCAATGAGCAGTTCTTC
CASSLSSGGASNEQFF
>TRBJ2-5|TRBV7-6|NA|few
TGTGCCAGCAGCTTATTCGGGGGCCAAACCCAAGAGACCCAGTACTTC
CASSLFGGQTQETQYF
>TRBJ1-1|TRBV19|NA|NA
TGTGCCACTCGGTCGACGAACACTGAAGCTTTCTTT
CATRSTNTEAFF
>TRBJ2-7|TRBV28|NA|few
TGTGCCAGCAGGCAGCAGGGCTACGAGCAGTACTTC
CASRQQGYEQYF
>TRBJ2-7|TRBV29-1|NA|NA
TGCAGCGTTTTGAGGGAGCACCCCTACGAGCAGTACTTC
CSVLREHPYEQYF
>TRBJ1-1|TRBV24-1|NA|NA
TGTGCCACCAGTGATCACTTTGAAGCTTTCTTT
CATSDHFEAFF
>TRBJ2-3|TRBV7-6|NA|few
TGTGCCAGCAGCTTATTCCGCGTTACGGCGGATACGCAGTATTTT
CASSLFRVTADTQYF
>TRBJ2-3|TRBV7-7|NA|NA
TGTGCCAGCAGCTTAGGGGACAAGGGTACGCAGTATTTT
CASSLGDKGTQYF
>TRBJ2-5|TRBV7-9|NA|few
TGTGCCAGCAGCTTAGCTCTCGGGAGCCAAGAGACCCAGTACTTC
CASSLALGSQETQYF
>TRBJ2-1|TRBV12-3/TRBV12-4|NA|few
TGTGCCACCTCCCGGTACAATGAGCAGTTCTTC
CATSRYNEQFF
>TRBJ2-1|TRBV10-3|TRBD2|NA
TGTGCCATCAGTCTAGCGGGCGCGCGGCGTGGGGACTACAATGAGCAGTTCTTC
CAISLAGARRGDYNEQFF
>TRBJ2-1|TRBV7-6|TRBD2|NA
TGTGCCAGCAGCTTTAGGCCGGTCGGGGGGGCCAATGAGCAGTTCTTC
CASSFRPVGGANEQFF
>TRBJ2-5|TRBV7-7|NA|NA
TGTGCCAGCAGCCCTACACCACTGATTTCTAGCGATCAAGAGACCCAGTACTTC
CASSPTPLISSDQETQYF
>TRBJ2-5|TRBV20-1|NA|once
TGCAGTGCTAGAGACGGGACGAAAGAGACCCAGTACTTC
CSARDGTKETQYF
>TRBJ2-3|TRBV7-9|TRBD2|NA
TGTGCCAGCAGCTTAGCGCACTCCGGGAGGGAGGCAAGCACAGATACGCAGTATTTT
CASSLAHSGREASTDTQYF
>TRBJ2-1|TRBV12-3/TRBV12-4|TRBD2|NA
TGTGCCAGCAGTTCAGGACTAGCCAATGAGCAGTTCTTC
CASSSGLANEQFF
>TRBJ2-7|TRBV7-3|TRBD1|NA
TGTGCCAGCAGCTTAGTGGGACAGGGGGCGCCCGGCGAGCAGTACTTC
CASSLVGQGAPGEQYF
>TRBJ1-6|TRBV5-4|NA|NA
TGTGCCAGCAGCTTGGCTGGGGGCCGTTCACCCCTCCACTTT
CASSLAGGRSPLHF
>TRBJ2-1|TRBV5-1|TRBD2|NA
TGCGCCAGCAGGGGTGGGAGGGCCTCCAATGAGCAGTTCTTC
CASRGGRASNEQFF
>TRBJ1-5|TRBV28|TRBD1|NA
TGTGCCAGCAGTCCGGACAGGTATAGCAATCAGCCCCAGCATTTT
CASSPDRYSNQPQHF
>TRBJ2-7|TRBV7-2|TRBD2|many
TGTGCCAGCAGCTTCCCCGGGGGGACCTACGAGCAGTACTTC
CASSFPGGTYEQYF